Listed below are T cell receptor beta chains from one sample, sequenced in a study of CD8 T cells in ankylosing spondylitis. TCRdb redid the calling of the 5' RACE reads with MiXCR, one entry per CDR3 protein. Seen here are 750,000 to 850,000 distinct CDR3 sequences, roughly 10% observed once, and the top ten hold approximately 0.5%. Sequenced sample: blood, either unsorted or a sorted T cell fraction (not recorded which). Receptors originate from a male donor with ankylosing spondylitis. CDR3s include the opening cysteine and the closing phenylalanine or tryptophan. The order of the fields is V gene, CDR3 length, D gene, clone size, J gene, CDR3 protein, CDR3 DNA. A D gene is named only where the DNA matches it firmly. Rows give clone size only sometimes, using once, few, many, or a class for an expanded clone.

V: TRBV12-3/TRBV12-4
length: 13
D: .
size: few
J: TRBJ1-2
CDR3: CASTWIGSYGYTF
DNA: TGTGCCAGCACCTGGATTGGCAGCTATGGCTACACCTTC

V: TRBV4-2
length: 15
D: .
size: .
J: TRBJ1-5
CDR3: CASSQGSTGGQPQHF
DNA: TGTGCCAGCAGCCAAGGTTCTACGGGTGGCCAGCCCCAGCATTTT

V: TRBV4-3
length: 16
D: TRBD2
size: .
J: TRBJ2-5
CDR3: CASSPLGGGAFETQYF
DNA: TGCGCCAGCAGCCCCCTCGGCGGGGGGGCGTTTGAGACCCAGTACTTC

V: TRBV4-1
length: 15
D: TRBD2
size: few
J: TRBJ2-3
CDR3: CASSPTGTSLDTQYF
DNA: TGCGCCAGCAGCCCGACGGGGACTAGCTTGGATACGCAGTATTTT

V: TRBV11-3
length: 13
D: .
size: .
J: TRBJ2-7
CDR3: CASSLGPVGEQYF
DNA: TGTGCCAGCAGCTTAGGACCGGTCGGCGAGCAGTACTTC

V: TRBV20-1
length: 12
D: .
size: few
J: TRBJ2-1
CDR3: CSASGNYNEQFF
DNA: TGCAGTGCTAGCGGAAACTACAATGAGCAGTTCTTC

V: TRBV7-6
length: 15
D: .
size: many
J: TRBJ1-6
CDR3: CASSLLLGRNSPLHF
DNA: TGTGCCAGCAGCCTACTCTTGGGCCGCAATTCACCCCTCCACTTT

V: TRBV9
length: 15
D: .
size: .
J: TRBJ1-6
CDR3: CASSVEVGGDSPLHF
DNA: TGTGCCAGCAGCGTAGAAGTCGGGGGAGATTCACCCCTCCACTTT

V: TRBV7-9
length: 15
D: .
size: many
J: TRBJ2-1
CDR3: CASSPRRDSYNEQFF
DNA: TGTGCCAGCAGCCCCAGGAGGGACTCCTACAATGAGCAGTTCTTC

V: TRBV9
length: 17
D: TRBD2
size: few
J: TRBJ2-5
CDR3: CASSVTSGTRLQETQYF
DNA: TGTGCCAGCAGCGTAACTAGCGGGACCCGGCTCCAAGAGACCCAGTACTTC

V: TRBV29-1
length: 11
D: .
size: many
J: TRBJ2-5
CDR3: CSVAVRETQYF
DNA: TGCAGCGTTGCCGTCAGAGAGACCCAGTACTTC

V: TRBV10-2
length: 16
D: TRBD1
size: .
J: TRBJ2-7
CDR3: CASQLPGTGRSYEQYF
DNA: TGCGCCAGTCAACTCCCCGGGACAGGTCGCTCCTACGAGCAGTACTTC

V: TRBV6-4
length: 17
D: TRBD2
size: .
J: TRBJ2-1
CDR3: CASSDAYTSASYNEQFF
DNA: TGTGCCAGCAGTGACGCCTACACTAGCGCAAGTTACAATGAGCAGTTCTTC

V: TRBV29-1
length: 14
D: .
size: few
J: TRBJ2-3
CDR3: CSVGDLFYTDTQYF
DNA: TGCAGCGTTGGGGACCTTTTCTACACAGATACGCAGTATTTT

V: TRBV5-5
length: 17
D: TRBD1
size: few
J: TRBJ2-6
CDR3: CASSLSTGGTGANVLTF
DNA: TGTGCCAGCAGCTTATCGACAGGGGGGACTGGGGCCAACGTCCTGACTTTC

V: TRBV29-1
length: 15
D: TRBD1
size: many
J: TRBJ2-7
CDR3: CSVEAGGQGLNEQYF
DNA: TGCAGCGTTGAAGCGGGGGGACAGGGGTTAAACGAGCAGTACTTC

V: TRBV14
length: 17
D: TRBD1
size: .
J: TRBJ2-3
CDR3: CASSPLPGDRGSDTQYF
DNA: TGTGCCAGCAGCCCCCTCCCTGGGGACAGGGGTTCAGATACGCAGTATTTT

V: TRBV5-1
length: 18
D: TRBD2
size: .
J: TRBJ2-1
CDR3: CASSIDLAGAYSYNEQFF
DNA: TGCGCCAGCAGCATAGATTTAGCGGGGGCGTACTCCTACAATGAGCAGTTCTTC

V: TRBV5-1
length: 15
D: .
size: many
J: TRBJ2-1
CDR3: CASSSDASSYNEQFF
DNA: TGCGCCAGCAGCTCGGACGCTAGCTCCTACAATGAGCAGTTCTTC

V: TRBV18
length: 14
D: .
size: .
J: TRBJ1-5
CDR3: CASSPTGPLQPQHF
DNA: TGTGCCAGCTCACCGACAGGCCCCTTACAGCCCCAGCATTTT

V: TRBV18
length: 15
D: .
size: .
J: TRBJ2-1
CDR3: CASSPSGFFYNEQFF
DNA: TGTGCCAGCTCACCTAGCGGTTTCTTCTACAATGAGCAGTTCTTC

V: TRBV24-1
length: 12
D: .
size: few
J: TRBJ2-1
CDR3: CATQDGPNEQFF
DNA: TGTGCCACACAAGACGGGCCTAATGAGCAGTTCTTC

V: TRBV5-1
length: 14
D: TRBD1
size: .
J: TRBJ2-7
CDR3: CASSIGTDLYEQYF
DNA: TGCGCCAGCAGTATCGGGACAGACCTCTACGAGCAGTACTTC

V: TRBV7-2
length: 11
D: .
size: .
J: TRBJ1-1
CDR3: CASSLASWAFF
DNA: TGTGCCAGCAGCTTAGCGAGTTGGGCTTTCTTT

V: TRBV5-1
length: 15
D: TRBD2
size: many
J: TRBJ2-7
CDR3: CASSLVLAGGYEQYF
DNA: TGCGCCAGCAGCTTGGTCCTAGCGGGGGGCTACGAGCAGTACTTC

V: TRBV5-1
length: 14
D: .
size: .
J: TRBJ2-5
CDR3: CASSRASNQETQYF
DNA: TGCGCCAGTTCCAGAGCCAGCAACCAAGAGACCCAGTACTTC

V: TRBV20-1
length: 13
D: .
size: few
J: TRBJ2-2
CDR3: CSAKAAITGELFF
DNA: TGCAGTGCTAAGGCTGCGATCACCGGGGAGCTGTTTTTT

V: TRBV7-9
length: 15
D: .
size: .
J: TRBJ2-5
CDR3: CASSLMVSAVETQYF
DNA: TGTGCCAGCAGCTTAATGGTCTCGGCCGTCGAGACCCAGTACTTC

V: TRBV20-1
length: 14
D: .
size: many
J: TRBJ2-6
CDR3: CSARRGAGANVLTF
DNA: TGCAGTGCGAGAAGGGGAGCTGGGGCCAACGTCCTGACTTTC

V: TRBV25-1
length: 14
D: .
size: .
J: TRBJ2-5
CDR3: CASSEFTGRETQYF
DNA: TGTGCCAGCAGTGAATTTACAGGGAGAGAGACCCAGTACTTC